The rows below give T cell receptor beta chains drawn from one sample of a study of a mutant IDH1 vaccine in newly diagnosed glioma. Which antigens these TCRs recognize remains unknown. This table comes from immunoSEQ multiplex PCR, and its TCRdb copy is limited to in-frame clones, with some not included. The data show some 36,000 clones, roughly 80% seen once. The sequenced sample was PBMCs, obtained from a glioma patient whose treatment included an IDH1 peptide vaccine. The source of these receptors is a man in his fifties with glioma. CDR3s include the opening cysteine and the closing phenylalanine or tryptophan. A D gene is named only where the DNA matches it firmly. Size values are once, few and many counts, or a class for expanded clones, and some rows have none.

d_gene	abundance	v_gene	j_gene	CDR3nt	CDR3aa
.	.	TRBV19	TRBJ1-2	TGTGCCAGTGAACAAGGTACCGTAAGGAATGGCTACACCTTC	CASEQGTVRNGYTF
.	.	TRBV6-5	TRBJ1-1	TGTGCCACCCAGGTCCAGGAGAACACTGAAGCTTTCTTT	CATQVQENTEAFF
.	.	TRBV11-2	TRBJ2-1	TGTGCCAGCAGCTTAGGTCTTCGGCAGCACAATGAGCAGTTCTTC	CASSLGLRQHNEQFF
.	.	TRBV4-1	TRBJ1-5	TGCGCCAGCAGCCAAGATTCGACGGCAAATCAGCCCCAGCATTTT	CASSQDSTANQPQHF
.	few	TRBV18	TRBJ1-5	TGTGCCAGCTCACCAATAGGTAGGGGGCCCCAGCATTTT	CASSPIGRGPQHF
TRBD2	.	TRBV29-1	TRBJ2-2	TGCAGCGTTGAAGGGGTAGCGGGAGGATCATACACCGGGGAGCTGTTTTTT	CSVEGVAGGSYTGELFF
.	.	TRBV30	TRBJ1-2	TGTGCCTGGGCTATAGCGGCTGGTTATGGCTACACCTTC	CAWAIAAGYGYTF
TRBD2	.	TRBV6-5	TRBJ2-7	TGTGCCAGCAGCGGGGACTATCTGAGCGAGCAGTACTTC	CASSGDYLSEQYF
TRBD1	.	TRBV5-6	TRBJ2-3	TGTGCCAGCAGCTTGACCGGGACAGGGGCAGATACGCAGTATTTT	CASSLTGTGADTQYF
TRBD1	.	TRBV2	TRBJ1-2	TGTGCCAGCAGTGAAAGGGGGCAGAACTATGGCTACACCTTC	CASSERGQNYGYTF
TRBD1	few	TRBV10-2	TRBJ1-1	TGCGCCAGCAGTCCCGGACAGGGCCTTGAAGCTTTCTTT	CASSPGQGLEAFF
TRBD1	.	TRBV7-9	TRBJ2-4	TGTGCCAGCAGCACCTGGGACAGAGCAAACATTCAGTACTTC	CASSTWDRANIQYF
.	.	TRBV7-6	TRBJ1-2	TGTGCCAGCAGCGCGTCCCAGGGAACGGATGGCTACACCTTC	CASSASQGTDGYTF
.	.	TRBV7-3	TRBJ2-2	TGTGCCAGCAGCCCCGGCGGATGGGGCGGGGAGCTGTTTTTT	CASSPGGWGGELFF
.	once	TRBV6-1	TRBJ1-5	TGTGCCAGCGACGCACAGAAAGATAGCAATCAGCCCCAGCATTTT	CASDAQKDSNQPQHF